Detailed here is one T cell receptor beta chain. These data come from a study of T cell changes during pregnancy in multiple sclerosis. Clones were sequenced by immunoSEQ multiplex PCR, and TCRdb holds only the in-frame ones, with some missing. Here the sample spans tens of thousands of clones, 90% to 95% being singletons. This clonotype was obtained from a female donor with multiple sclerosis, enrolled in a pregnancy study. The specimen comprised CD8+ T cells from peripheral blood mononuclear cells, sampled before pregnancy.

The DNA of the CDR3 is TGTGCCAGCAGCTTCGGGTCAGTCGGTGGCGAGCAGTACTTC. Translating it yields CASSFGSVGGEQYF. The chain couples TRBV5-6 to TRBJ2-7; no clear D gene. Germline CDR1 SGHDT, CDR2 YYEEEE. Trimming left V 2 bases short and J 6 bases short, with 15 bases between. The CDR3 loop spans 14 amino acids. The full variable domain, completed using reference TRBV5-6 and TRBJ2-7, is DAGVTQSPTHLIKTRGQQVTLRCSPKSGHDTVSWYQQALGQGPQFIFQYYEEEERQRGNFPDRFSGHQFPNYSSELNVNALLLGDSALYLCASSFGSVGGEQYFGPGTRLTVT.